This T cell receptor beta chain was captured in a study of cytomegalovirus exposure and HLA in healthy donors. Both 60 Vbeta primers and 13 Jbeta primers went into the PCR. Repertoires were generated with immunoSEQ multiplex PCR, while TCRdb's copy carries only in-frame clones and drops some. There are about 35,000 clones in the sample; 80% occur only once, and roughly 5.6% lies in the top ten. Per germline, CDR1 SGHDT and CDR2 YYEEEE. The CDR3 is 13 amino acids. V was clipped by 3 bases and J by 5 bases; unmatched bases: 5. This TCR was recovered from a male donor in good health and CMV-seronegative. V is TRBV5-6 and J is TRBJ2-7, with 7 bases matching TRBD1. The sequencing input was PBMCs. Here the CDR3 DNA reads TGTGCCAGCAGCTACAGGGGTATAAACGAGCAGTACTTC. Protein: CASSYRGINEQYF.